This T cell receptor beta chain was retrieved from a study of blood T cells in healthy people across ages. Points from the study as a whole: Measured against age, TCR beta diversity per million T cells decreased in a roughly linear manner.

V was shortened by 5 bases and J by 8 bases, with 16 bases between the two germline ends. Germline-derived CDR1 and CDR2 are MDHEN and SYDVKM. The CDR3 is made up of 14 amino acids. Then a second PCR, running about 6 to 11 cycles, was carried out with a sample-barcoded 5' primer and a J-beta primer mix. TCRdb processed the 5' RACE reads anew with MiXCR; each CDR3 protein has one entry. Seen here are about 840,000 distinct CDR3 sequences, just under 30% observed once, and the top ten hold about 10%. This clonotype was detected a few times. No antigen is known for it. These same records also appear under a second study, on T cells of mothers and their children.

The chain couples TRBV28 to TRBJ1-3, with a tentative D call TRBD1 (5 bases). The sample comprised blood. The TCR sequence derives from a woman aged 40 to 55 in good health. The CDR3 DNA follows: TGTGCCAGCAGTCGCACCGGGACGCCGTACACCATATATTTT. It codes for CASSRTGTPYTIYF.